This TCR beta chain was recovered during a study of shared clonotypes between healthy human individuals. The CDR3 loop spans 15 amino acids. V lost 4 bases and J lost 1; bases outside the gene matches: 6. The V gene's germline CDR1 is LNHDA and CDR2 SQIVND (reference sequence). The protocol was immunoSEQ multiplex PCR, while the TCRdb copy is restricted to in-frame clones and leaves out a portion. The sample shows some 2 million clones, 85% to 95% of them seen only once. This rearrangement joins TRBV19 to TRBJ2-5; 7 nucleotides match TRBD1. This sequence was found in a man aged 18-30 years in good health. The sample consisted of naive CD4+ T cells sorted from blood. The subset is: CD45RA+ positively selected. The CDR3 DNA reads TGTGCCAGTAGTAGGATACAGGGGATCCAAGAGACCCAGTACTTC. Translating gives CASSRIQGIQETQYF.